Listed below are T cell receptor beta chains from one sample, sequenced in a study of blood T cell repertoires in COVID-19. TCRdb's table, derived via immunoSEQ multiplex PCR, lists solely in-frame clones and lacks some. Of about 110,000 clones listed, less than 85% were seen once; the top ten hold over 3.5%. The sequenced material came from peripheral blood. The source of these receptors is a woman aged 80 or over with acute or convalescent COVID-19. The CDR3 runs from the conserved cysteine through the conserved F or W. The D gene is left open where the match is weak. Only part of the rows carry a size: once, few, many, or a class if the clone is expanded.

D: TRBD1
size: few
V: TRBV2
J: TRBJ1-1
DNA: TGTGCCAGCAGGGAGACAGGGGAAGCTTTCTTT
CDR3: CASRETGEAFF

D: -
size: -
V: TRBV5-1
J: TRBJ2-1
DNA: TGCGCCAGCAGCTTACTTAGCTCCTACAATGAGCAGTTCTTC
CDR3: CASSLLSSYNEQFF

D: -
size: few
V: TRBV10-1
J: TRBJ2-5
DNA: TGCGCCAGCAGTGAGTCAGGAAGCGGCCAAGAGACCCAGTACTTC
CDR3: CASSESGSGQETQYF

D: -
size: -
V: TRBV3-1/TRBV3-2
J: TRBJ2-1
DNA: TGTGCCAGCACTGGGCCAGCGGGTGCTGAGCAGTTCTTC
CDR3: CASTGPAGAEQFF

D: -
size: -
V: TRBV4-2
J: TRBJ2-3
DNA: TGTGCCAGCAGCCAAGAGACCACCGGCGGGGTCATCACAGATACGCAGTATTTT
CDR3: CASSQETTGGVITDTQYF

D: TRBD2
size: once
V: TRBV7-8
J: TRBJ2-3
DNA: TGTGCCAGCAGCACTAGCGCCGGCACAGATACGCAGTATTTT
CDR3: CASSTSAGTDTQYF

D: TRBD1
size: once
V: TRBV7-2
J: TRBJ1-2
DNA: TGTGCCAGCAGCGCTAGTCAGGGGGACTATGGCTACACCTTC
CDR3: CASSASQGDYGYTF

D: TRBD2
size: -
V: TRBV19
J: TRBJ2-2
DNA: TGTGCCAGTAGTAGGTTGCGGGAGGGCACCGGGGAGCTGTTTTTT
CDR3: CASSRLREGTGELFF

D: -
size: -
V: TRBV10-1
J: TRBJ1-2
DNA: TGCGCCAGCAGTGAGTCAAGAGGCCATGGCTACACCTTC
CDR3: CASSESRGHGYTF

D: TRBD1
size: few
V: TRBV30
J: TRBJ1-4
DNA: TGTGCCTGGAGTGTCTTTGACAGGGCGAATGAAAAACTGTTTTTT
CDR3: CAWSVFDRANEKLFF

D: -
size: once
V: TRBV19
J: TRBJ1-4
DNA: TGTGCCAGTACCCACCCCTCAGCGGAACTGTTTTTT
CDR3: CASTHPSAELFF

D: -
size: once
V: TRBV6-5
J: TRBJ2-7
DNA: TGTGCCACAAACTCCTACGAGCAGTACTTC
CDR3: CATNSYEQYF

D: -
size: -
V: TRBV11-1
J: TRBJ1-1
DNA: TGTGCCAGCAGCTTAGCAGGGGGGAACACTGAAGCTTTCTTT
CDR3: CASSLAGGNTEAFF

D: -
size: -
V: TRBV29-1
J: TRBJ2-3
DNA: TGCAGCGCAGGAGGGGCTAGCACAGATACGCAGTATTTT
CDR3: CSAGGASTDTQYF

D: TRBD1
size: few
V: TRBV30
J: TRBJ1-6
DNA: TGTGCCTGGAGTGTTCCAGGGGGCATGAATTCACCCCTCCACTTT
CDR3: CAWSVPGGMNSPLHF

D: -
size: few
V: TRBV30
J: TRBJ1-1
DNA: TGTGCCTGGAGTGTAACTTGGAACACTGAAGCTTTCTTT
CDR3: CAWSVTWNTEAFF

D: TRBD2
size: -
V: TRBV5-6
J: TRBJ2-3
DNA: TGTGCCAGCAGCTTTGGTCTAGCGGGAGGAGATACGCAGTATTTT
CDR3: CASSFGLAGGDTQYF

D: -
size: -
V: TRBV7-5
J: TRBJ2-5
DNA: TGTGTCAGAAGCCCCACTTGGGAGACCCAGTACTTC
CDR3: CVRSPTWETQYF

D: -
size: -
V: TRBV5-5
J: TRBJ1-3
DNA: TGTGCCAGCAGCTTGGCGGTGGGGCCTGGAAACACCATATATTTT
CDR3: CASSLAVGPGNTIYF

D: -
size: -
V: TRBV5-1
J: TRBJ2-7
DNA: TGCGCCAGCAGCTTGGTACAGGCGACCTACGAGCAGTACTTC
CDR3: CASSLVQATYEQYF

D: -
size: few
V: TRBV19
J: TRBJ1-2
DNA: TGTGCCAGTAGTATAGATCGCGGCAGGGAATATGGCTACACCTTC
CDR3: CASSIDRGREYGYTF

D: -
size: -
V: TRBV19
J: TRBJ1-2
DNA: TGTGCCAGTACCCCTGGGGCGAAACCCTATGGCTACACCTTC
CDR3: CASTPGAKPYGYTF

D: -
size: -
V: TRBV6-1
J: TRBJ2-1
DNA: TGTGCCAGCAGTGAAAACCCCAGTTACAATGAGCAGTTCTTC
CDR3: CASSENPSYNEQFF

D: -
size: -
V: TRBV4-1
J: TRBJ2-3
DNA: TGCGCCAGCAGCCAAGATGATGGGGCTCGATTGCCAGATACGCAGTATTTT
CDR3: CASSQDDGARLPDTQYF

D: -
size: few
V: TRBV6-5
J: TRBJ1-5
DNA: TGTGCCAGCACCCCAGGCTATAGCAATCAGCCCCAGCATTTT
CDR3: CASTPGYSNQPQHF

D: TRBD2
size: -
V: TRBV6-7
J: TRBJ2-5
DNA: TGTGCCAGCAGTCACCTAGCGGGAGGCCGCCAAGAGACCCAGTACTTC
CDR3: CASSHLAGGRQETQYF

D: -
size: few
V: TRBV5-1
J: TRBJ1-4
DNA: TGCGCCAGCAGCCGGATTCCGATATCCCAGGGTAGGGAAAAACTGTTTTTT
CDR3: CASSRIPISQGREKLFF

D: TRBD1
size: -
V: TRBV3-1/TRBV3-2
J: TRBJ1-2
DNA: TGTGCCAGCAGCCCTATGACCACAGGGGATTCCTATGGCTACACCTTC
CDR3: CASSPMTTGDSYGYTF

D: TRBD2
size: -
V: TRBV7-3
J: TRBJ2-3
DNA: TGTGCCAGCAGCTTGAGCGGGGTCGGCACAGATACGCAGTATTTT
CDR3: CASSLSGVGTDTQYF

D: -
size: -
V: TRBV5-4
J: TRBJ2-7
DNA: TGTGCCAGCAGCTCAGGGGACAATAAATACCCTTACGAGCAGTACTTC
CDR3: CASSSGDNKYPYEQYF

D: TRBD1
size: few
V: TRBV6-1
J: TRBJ1-4
DNA: TGTGCCAGCAGTGCCTCAAGGGGACAGCGGAGGAGTGAAAAACTGTTTTTT
CDR3: CASSASRGQRRSEKLFF

D: TRBD1
size: -
V: TRBV5-4
J: TRBJ1-6
DNA: TGTGCCAGCAGCCTGGACAGGGCCCATTCACCCCTCCACTTT
CDR3: CASSLDRAHSPLHF

D: -
size: -
V: TRBV7-2
J: TRBJ1-3
DNA: TGTGCCAGCAGCTTGGACACGCGCTCTGGAAACACCATATATTTT
CDR3: CASSLDTRSGNTIYF

D: -
size: -
V: TRBV29-1
J: TRBJ1-2
DNA: TGCAGCGTGGCGATGACAGGTTTGAACTATGGCTACACCTTC
CDR3: CSVAMTGLNYGYTF

D: TRBD1
size: -
V: TRBV5-1
J: TRBJ1-2
DNA: TGCGCCAGCAGCTCCACCGGGACAGGGGGCTATGGCTACACCTTC
CDR3: CASSSTGTGGYGYTF

D: -
size: few
V: TRBV6-5
J: TRBJ1-5
DNA: TGTGCCAGCAGGCCATCGGTAAAAAATCAGCCCCAGCATTTT
CDR3: CASRPSVKNQPQHF

D: TRBD1
size: -
V: TRBV18
J: TRBJ1-2
DNA: TGTGCCAGCTCACCAGGACAGGACGTACCTAACTATGGCTACACCTTC
CDR3: CASSPGQDVPNYGYTF

D: -
size: -
V: TRBV7-2
J: TRBJ1-2
DNA: TGTGCCAGCAGCTTTCACAGGGACCAGGGCTACACCTTC
CDR3: CASSFHRDQGYTF

D: TRBD1
size: -
V: TRBV2
J: TRBJ1-5
DNA: TGTGCCAGCAGTGCTAATCAGGGGGATCAGCCCCAGCATTTT
CDR3: CASSANQGDQPQHF

D: -
size: -
V: TRBV27
J: TRBJ1-3
DNA: TGTGCCAGCAGTTCCTCCTTCGGAAACACCATATATTTT
CDR3: CASSSSFGNTIYF

D: -
size: -
V: TRBV11-2
J: TRBJ1-2
DNA: TGTGCCAGCAGCTTAGGAGGGTATGGCTATGGCTACACCTTC
CDR3: CASSLGGYGYGYTF

D: TRBD1
size: -
V: TRBV6-5
J: TRBJ1-1
DNA: TGTGCCAGCAGCCCCGGGACAGGGTGGTCTTTCTTT
CDR3: CASSPGTGWSFF

D: TRBD2
size: -
V: TRBV10-3
J: TRBJ2-7
DNA: TGTGCCATCAGTGTGAGTCTAGCGGGAACCTACGAGCAGTACTTC
CDR3: CAISVSLAGTYEQYF

D: TRBD1
size: -
V: TRBV28
J: TRBJ1-4
DNA: TGTGCCATCGGAAGTGCAGGGGGGTTTGAGCTGTTTTTT
CDR3: CAIGSAGGFELFF

D: -
size: -
V: TRBV2
J: TRBJ1-5
DNA: TGTGCCAGCGGTCTAAGACGACAGGTAGGCGGTTCGGATCAGCCCCAGCATTTT
CDR3: CASGLRRQVGGSDQPQHF

D: -
size: -
V: TRBV5-8
J: TRBJ2-2
DNA: TGTGCCAGCGGTGACTCTAACGGGGAGCTGTTTTTT
CDR3: CASGDSNGELFF

D: -
size: -
V: TRBV10-3
J: TRBJ1-1
DNA: TGTGCCATCAGTGCCCTCCTAGGCACGGAGCTTGAAGCTTTCTTT
CDR3: CAISALLGTELEAFF

D: TRBD1
size: -
V: TRBV7-9
J: TRBJ1-2
DNA: TGTGCCAGCAGCAATCCGGGACAGGGGAATTATGGCTACACCTTC
CDR3: CASSNPGQGNYGYTF